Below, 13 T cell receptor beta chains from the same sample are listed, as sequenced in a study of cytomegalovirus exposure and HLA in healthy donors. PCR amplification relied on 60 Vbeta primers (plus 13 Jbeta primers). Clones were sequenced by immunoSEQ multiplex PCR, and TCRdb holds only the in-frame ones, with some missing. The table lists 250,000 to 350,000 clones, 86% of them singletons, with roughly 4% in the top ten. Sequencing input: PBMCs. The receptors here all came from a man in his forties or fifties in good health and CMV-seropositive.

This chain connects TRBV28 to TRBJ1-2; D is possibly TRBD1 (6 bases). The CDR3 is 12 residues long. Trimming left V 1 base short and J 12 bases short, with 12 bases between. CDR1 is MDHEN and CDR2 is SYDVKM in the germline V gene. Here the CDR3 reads CASSLSFRGHTF. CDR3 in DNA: TGTGCCAGCAGTTTATCATTCAGGGGACACACCTTC.

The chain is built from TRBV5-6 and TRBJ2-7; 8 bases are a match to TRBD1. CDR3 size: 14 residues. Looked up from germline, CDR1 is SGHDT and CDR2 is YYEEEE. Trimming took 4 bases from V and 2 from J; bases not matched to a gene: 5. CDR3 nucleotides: TGTGCCAGCAGCGGCCGGGACAGGACCTACGAGCAGTACTTC. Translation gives CASSGRDRTYEQYF.

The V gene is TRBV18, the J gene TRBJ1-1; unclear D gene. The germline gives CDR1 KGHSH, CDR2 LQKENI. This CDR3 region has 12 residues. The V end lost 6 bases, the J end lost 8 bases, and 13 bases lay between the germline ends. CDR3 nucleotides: TGTGCCAGCTCCGATATGACACTCGAAGCTTTCTTT. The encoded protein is CASSDMTLEAFF. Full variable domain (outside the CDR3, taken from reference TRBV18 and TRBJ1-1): NAGVMQNPRHLVRRRGQEARLRCSPMKGHSHVYWYRQLPEEGLKFMVYLQKENIIDESGMPKERFSAEFPKEGPSILRIQQVVRGDSAAYFCASSDMTLEAFFGQGTRLTVV.

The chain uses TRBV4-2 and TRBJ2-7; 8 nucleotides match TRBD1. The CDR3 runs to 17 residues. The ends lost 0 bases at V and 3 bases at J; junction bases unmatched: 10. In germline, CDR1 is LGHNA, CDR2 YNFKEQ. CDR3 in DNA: TGTGCCAGCAGCCAAGACCTCTCCTCAGGGGGCTACTACGAGCAGTACTTC. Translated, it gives CASSQDLSSGGYYEQYF.

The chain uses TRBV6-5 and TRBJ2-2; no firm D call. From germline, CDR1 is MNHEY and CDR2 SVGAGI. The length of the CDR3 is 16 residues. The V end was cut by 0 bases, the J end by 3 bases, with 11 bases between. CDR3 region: CASSYSVVQHTGELFF. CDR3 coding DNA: TGTGCCAGCAGTTACTCCGTAGTACAGCACACCGGGGAGCTGTTTTTT.

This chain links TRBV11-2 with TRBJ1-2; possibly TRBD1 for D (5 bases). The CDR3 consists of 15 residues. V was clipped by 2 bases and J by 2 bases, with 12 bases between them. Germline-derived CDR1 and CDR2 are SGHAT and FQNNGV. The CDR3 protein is CASSLTGESNYGYTF. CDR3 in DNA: TGTGCCAGCAGCTTAACGGGGGAATCCAACTATGGCTACACCTTC.

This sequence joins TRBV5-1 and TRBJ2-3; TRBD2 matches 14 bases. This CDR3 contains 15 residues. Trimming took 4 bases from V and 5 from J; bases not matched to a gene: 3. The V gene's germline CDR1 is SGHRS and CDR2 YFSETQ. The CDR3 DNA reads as TGCGCCAGCAGCATTGGACTAGCGGGAGGAGATACGCAGTATTTT. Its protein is CASSIGLAGGDTQYF.

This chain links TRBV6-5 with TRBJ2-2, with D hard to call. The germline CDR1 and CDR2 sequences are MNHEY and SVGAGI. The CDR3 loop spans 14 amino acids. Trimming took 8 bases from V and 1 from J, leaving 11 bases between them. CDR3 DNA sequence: TGTGCCAGCGCTCGACTCGTGAACACCGGGGAGCTGTTTTTT. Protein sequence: CASARLVNTGELFF.

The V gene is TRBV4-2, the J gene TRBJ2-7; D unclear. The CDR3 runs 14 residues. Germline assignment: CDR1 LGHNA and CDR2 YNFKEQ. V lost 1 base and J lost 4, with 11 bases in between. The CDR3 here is CASSQAIGRYEQYF. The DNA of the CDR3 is TGTGCCAGCAGCCAAGCAATCGGCAGGTACGAGCAGTACTTC.

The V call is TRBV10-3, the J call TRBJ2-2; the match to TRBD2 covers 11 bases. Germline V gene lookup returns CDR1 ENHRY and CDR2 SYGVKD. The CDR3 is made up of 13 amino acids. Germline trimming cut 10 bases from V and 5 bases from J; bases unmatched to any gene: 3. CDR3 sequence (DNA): TGTGCCACGGGACTAGCGGTAACCGGGGAGCTGTTTTTT. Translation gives CATGLAVTGELFF.

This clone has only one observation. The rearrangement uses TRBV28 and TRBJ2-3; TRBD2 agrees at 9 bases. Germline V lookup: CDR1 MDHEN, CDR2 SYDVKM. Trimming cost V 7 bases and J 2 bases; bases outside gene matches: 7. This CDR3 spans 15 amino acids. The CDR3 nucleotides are TGTGCCAGCACGGATAGCGGGGGTTACACAGATACGCAGTATTTT. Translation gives CASTDSGGYTDTQYF.

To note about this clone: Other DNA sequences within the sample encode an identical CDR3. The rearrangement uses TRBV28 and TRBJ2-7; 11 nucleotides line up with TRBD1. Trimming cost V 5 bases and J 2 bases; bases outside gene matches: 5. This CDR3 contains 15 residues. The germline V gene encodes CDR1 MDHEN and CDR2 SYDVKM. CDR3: CASSTPGQGAYEQYF. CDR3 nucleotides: TGTGCCAGCAGTACACCGGGACAGGGGGCCTACGAGCAGTACTTC.

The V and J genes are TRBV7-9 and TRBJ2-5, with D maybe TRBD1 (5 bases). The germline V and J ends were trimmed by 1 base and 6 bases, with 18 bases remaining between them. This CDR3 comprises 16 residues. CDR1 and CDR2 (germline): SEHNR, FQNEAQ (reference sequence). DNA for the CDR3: TGTGCCAGCAGCTTAGAATTAGGGCAGGGCAGCAAGACCCAGTACTTC. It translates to CASSLELGQGSKTQYF. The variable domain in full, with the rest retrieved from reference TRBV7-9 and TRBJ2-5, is DTGVSQNPRHKITKRGQNVTFRCDPISEHNRLYWYRQTLGQGPEFLTYFQNEAQLEKSRLLSDRFSAERPKGSFSTLEIQRTEQGDSAMYLCASSLELGQGSKTQYFGPGTRLLVL.